This entry lists 21 T cell receptor beta chains sequenced from one sample in a study of patients and donors after allogeneic stem cell transplantation. TCRdb independently ran MiXCR on the RT-PCR reads; one entry per CDR3 protein. The sample yields about 400,000 distinct CDR3 sequences, about a sixth seen once. The source material was blood, either unsorted or a sorted T cell fraction (not recorded which). These TCRs come from a human donor who was either an allogeneic HSCT recipient or a stem cell or donor lymphocyte infusion donor (not recorded which). It is not recorded whose cells these are; they may come from a transplant donor.

The V and J genes are TRBV7-3 and TRBJ2-1; D unresolved. V lost 5 bases and J lost 2, with 13 bases in between. The CDR3 has 15 residues. CDR1 is SGHTA, CDR2 FQGTGA, per germline. The CDR3 sequence is CASSPKGQTYNEQFF. CDR3 sequence (DNA): TGTGCCAGCAGCCCGAAAGGGCAGACCTACAATGAGCAGTTCTTC.

V usage is TRBV12-3 or TRBV12-4 and J usage is TRBJ2-7, with 7 bases fitting TRBD2. The CDR3 sequence is 13 residues long. V shed 2 bases, J shed 5 bases, and the junction held 3 bases outside the gene matches. The CDR3 DNA reads TGTGCCAGCAGTTTAAGCGGGATCGACGAGCAGTACTTC. It is translated as CASSLSGIDEQYF.

Many counts were recorded for this clonotype. This chain connects TRBV5-1 to TRBJ2-1; TRBD2 agrees at 8 bases. This CDR3 has 13 amino acids. V shed 4 bases, J shed 5 bases, and the junction held 2 bases outside the gene matches. Per the germline V gene, CDR1 is SGHRS and CDR2 is YFSETQ. Here the CDR3 DNA reads TGCGCCAGCAGCCGGGGGGGGAACAATGAGCAGTTCTTC. Encoded protein: CASSRGGNNEQFF.

The genes are TRBV20-1 and TRBJ1-6, with 9 bases identical to TRBD1. CDR3 length: 16 residues. Germline-derived CDR1 and CDR2 are DFQATT and SNEGSKA (reference sequence). V dropped 2 bases and J dropped 7; count of bases not matched to a gene: 9. Written as DNA, the CDR3 is TGCAGTGCTAGACCTCCCGGGACAGGGACGAATTCACCCCTCCACTTT. Amino acids: CSARPPGTGTNSPLHF.

This clonotype turned up a few times. The chain is built from TRBV12-3 or TRBV12-4 and TRBJ1-1, with a tentative D call TRBD1 (6 bases). This CDR3 has 13 residues. V lost 6 bases and J 4 bases, leaving 12 bases between the germline ends. The CDR3 is CASRLTGSTEAFF. In nucleotides, the CDR3 is TGTGCCAGCAGGCTTACAGGGAGCACTGAAGCTTTCTTT.

This clonotype was detected ten times or more. The chain carries TRBV12-3 or TRBV12-4 and TRBJ1-5; 9 bases agree with TRBD1. Germline trimming cut 5 bases from V and 2 bases from J; bases unmatched to any gene: 4. The CDR3 is 15 residues long. The chain's CDR3 is CASSTWTGGNQPQHF. The CDR3 coding sequence is TGTGCCAGCAGTACATGGACAGGGGGCAATCAGCCCCAGCATTTT.

This clonotype appeared many times. The chain uses TRBV12-3 or TRBV12-4 and TRBJ2-4; TRBD2 might be the D (6 bases). This CDR3 contains 16 residues. The ends were cut back, 7 bases at V and 0 bases at J, with 16 bases in the middle. CDR3 DNA: TGTGCCAGCACCCCGGGGGAGAATTTAGCCAAAAACATTCAGTACTTC. Protein sequence: CASTPGENLAKNIQYF.

This clonotype was counted ten times or more. J is TRBJ2-2 and V is TRBV12-3 or TRBV12-4; D is unresolved. The CDR3 is 13 residues long. V lost 4 bases and J 0 bases, leaving 3 bases between the germline ends. Here the CDR3 reads CASSSPNTGELFF. For the CDR3, the DNA is TGTGCCAGCAGTTCCCCGAACACCGGGGAGCTGTTTTTT.

This clonotype was seen only a few times. V gene TRBV20-1 combines with J gene TRBJ2-3, with 10 bases identical to TRBD2. The V gene end was trimmed by 6 bases and the J gene end by 3 bases; junction bases not matched to a gene: 6. This CDR3 region has 14 residues. Looked up from germline, CDR1 is DFQATT and CDR2 is SNEGSKA (reference sequence). The CDR3 protein is CSARSGGATDTQYF. DNA of the CDR3: TGCAGTGCCCGGAGCGGGGGGGCAACAGATACGCAGTATTTT.

This clonotype came up a few times. The DNA for the CDR3 is TGTGCCAGCAGCCAGGACACCAACACTGAAGCTTTCTTT. As protein: CASSQDTNTEAFF. The chain has TRBV6-6 and TRBJ1-1; tentative D call: TRBD1 (5 bases). This CDR3 has 13 amino acids. The germline V gene has CDR1 MNHNY and CDR2 SVGAGI (reference sequence). The germline V and J ends were trimmed by 6 bases and 2 bases, with 10 bases remaining between them.

This chain uses TRBV20-1 with TRBJ2-2; D gene ambiguous. The CDR3 has 15 residues. Germline CDR1 reads DFQATT; CDR2 reads SNEGSKA (reference sequence). V lost 3 bases and J lost 1, with 12 bases in between. The CDR3 protein is CSASQDGWNTGELFF. Written as DNA, the CDR3 is TGCAGTGCTAGCCAAGACGGATGGAACACCGGGGAGCTGTTTTTT.

This clonotype was picked up a small number of times. The V call is TRBV10-3, the J call TRBJ2-7; maybe TRBD2 (5 bases). The germline V gene encodes CDR1 ENHRY and CDR2 SYGVKD. Trimming left V 7 bases short and J 6 bases short, with 16 bases between. The CDR3 consists of 13 residues. CDR3 bases: TGTGCCATCACCCCCAATCGGGGAACCGAGCAGTACTTC. Amino acids: CAITPNRGTEQYF.

The CDR3 region has the DNA TGCGCCAGCAGCTTGGGGCCCATCTCTGGAAACACCATATATTTT. Amino acids: CASSLGPISGNTIYF. The V gene is TRBV5-1, the J gene TRBJ1-3, with D unresolved. Trimming cost V 0 bases and J 0 bases, with 7 bases left between them. Germline CDR1 reads SGHRS; CDR2 reads YFSETQ. CDR3 length: 15 residues.

At least ten counts were recorded for this clonotype. This sequence joins TRBV20-1 and TRBJ2-2; no clear D gene. The V gene's germline CDR1 is DFQATT and CDR2 SNEGSKA (reference sequence). The CDR3 length is 12 residues. V lost 3 bases to trimming and J lost 3 bases, with 5 bases between them. The CDR3 protein is CSASTHTGELFF. CDR3 bases: TGCAGTGCTAGTACTCACACCGGGGAGCTGTTTTTT.

This chain joins TRBV7-3 and TRBJ2-3, with 7 nucleotides matching TRBD2. This CDR3 comprises 15 residues. The ends lost 3 bases at V and 2 bases at J; junction bases unmatched: 5. Germline V gene data show CDR1 as SGHTA and CDR2 as FQGTGA. The CDR3 DNA reads TGTGCCAGCAGCTTTGGGGGGGGAGACACAGATACGCAGTATTTT. It specifies CASSFGGGDTDTQYF.

The chain combines TRBV11-2 with TRBJ1-6, with D uncertain. Deletions cut 4 bases from V and 5 bases from J, with 15 bases between. The germline CDR1 and CDR2 sequences are SGHAT and FQNNGV. This CDR3 comprises 16 residues. This chain's CDR3 is CASSSLDGSHNSPLHF. The CDR3 DNA reads as TGTGCCAGCAGCTCACTTGATGGGTCTCATAATTCACCCCTCCACTTT.

The chain links TRBV6-1 to TRBJ2-3; D gene unclear. Germline CDR1 is MNHNS and CDR2 is SASEGT. Trimming removed 7 bases at V and 3 bases at J, with 11 bases between. The CDR3 contains 13 residues. The CDR3 DNA reads TGTGCCAGCACCCGGAGTACGACAGATACGCAGTATTTT. This encodes CASTRSTTDTQYF.

This CDR3 is CASSLYGYNEQFF. CDR3 DNA sequence: TGCGCCAGCAGCTTGTACGGGTACAATGAGCAGTTCTTC. V is TRBV5-1 and J is TRBJ2-1; D gene uncertain. The germline V gene encodes CDR1 SGHRS and CDR2 YFSETQ. Trimming removed 1 base from V and 4 bases from J, with 6 bases in between. The CDR3 runs 13 residues.

The V call is TRBV29-1, the J call TRBJ2-7, with 8 bases identical to TRBD1. Germline CDR1 reads SQVTM; CDR2 reads ANQGSEA. Trimming removed 7 bases from V and 7 bases from J; junction bases left unmatched: 12. CDR3 length: 13 amino acids. CDR3 nucleotide sequence: TGCAGCGCCTCACGGGGACAGGACCAAGAGCAGTACTTC. Protein: CSASRGQDQEQYF.

This chain links TRBV6-5 with TRBJ1-1, with TRBD1 matching 11 bases. Germline CDR1 MNHEY, CDR2 SVGAGI. J gave up 5 bases and V 4 bases, and 6 bases lay outside the gene matches. The CDR3 consists of 15 residues. CDR3 loop: CASSFPGQGVTEAFF. CDR3 nucleotide sequence: TGTGCCAGCAGTTTCCCGGGACAGGGGGTAACTGAAGCTTTCTTT.

CDR3 residues: CASSLARRGGRVEQFF. CDR3 nucleotide sequence: TGCGCCAGCAGCTTGGCCAGGCGCGGGGGCCGGGTTGAGCAGTTCTTC. The chain couples TRBV5-1 to TRBJ2-1; D perhaps matches TRBD2 (7 bases). CDR3 length: 16 amino acids. CDR1 SGHRS and CDR2 YFSETQ come from the germline V gene. V dropped 0 bases and J dropped 9 bases, with 19 bases sitting between them.